A single sample is the source of the 21 T cell receptor beta chains below, sequenced in a study of identical twins' blood T cells. TCRdb called the 5' RACE reads again in MiXCR, with one record for every CDR3 protein. The table includes fewer than 450,000 distinct CDR3 sequences, about 28% detected once. The specimen was PBMCs. The receptor source for this set is a woman aged 18 to 55 in good health.

There are many counts of this clonotype. The CDR3 DNA follows: TGTGCCAGCAGCAAGGGACAGGGGGCGACTAATGAAAAACTGTTTTTT. This gives the protein CASSKGQGATNEKLFF. The gene calls are TRBV21-1 and TRBJ1-4; the table's D call of TRBD1 was not tested on the DNA. TRBV21-1 is deemed a pseudogene. This CDR3 is built from 16 residues.

This clonotype was recorded at least ten times. V usage is TRBV27 and J usage is TRBJ2-3; TRBD2 matches 9 bases. V dropped 6 bases and J dropped 4; count of bases not matched to a gene: 8. CDR1 and CDR2 from the germline V gene are MNHEY and SMNVEV (reference sequence). The CDR3 is made up of 15 amino acids. CDR3 protein: CASRDRLAVPDTQYF. CDR3 nucleotide sequence: TGTGCCAGCAGAGATCGACTAGCGGTTCCAGATACGCAGTATTTT.

This clonotype was seen more than once but under ten times. The chain combines TRBV29-1 with TRBJ2-1; 10 bases match TRBD2. V lost 6 bases to trimming and J lost 4 bases; unmatched junction nucleotides: 3. The CDR3 covers 13 residues. Germline V gives CDR1 SQVTM, CDR2 ANQGSEA. This chain's CDR3 is CSVAGGLYNEQFF. For the CDR3, the DNA is TGCAGCGTAGCGGGGGGGCTATACAATGAGCAGTTCTTC.

This clonotype turned up a few times. This chain joins TRBV7-8 and TRBJ2-7; D is uncertain. CDR1 and CDR2 (germline): SGHVS, FQNEAQ. Trimming removed 4 bases from V and 3 bases from J, with 7 bases in between. The CDR3 totals 12 residues. The CDR3 nucleotides are TGTGCCAGCAGCTACGACGGCTACGAGCAGTACTTC. Residues: CASSYDGYEQYF.

This clonotype was seen ten or more times. The genes are TRBV20-1 and TRBJ1-1; D not certain. The CDR3 covers 16 residues. Germline CDR1 and CDR2: DFQATT and SNEGSKA (reference sequence). V was cut by 6 bases and J by 1 base, with 21 bases left in between. The CDR3: CSAARVYSAGNTEAFF. The CDR3 nucleotides read TGCAGTGCCGCTCGAGTGTATTCGGCGGGGAACACTGAAGCTTTCTTT.

The J gene is TRBJ1-4, the V gene TRBV2; the match to TRBD1 covers 9 bases. CDR1 SNHLY and CDR2 FYNNEI come from the germline V gene. Unmatched junction bases numbered 5, after V lost 7 bases and J lost 8 bases. This CDR3 contains 13 residues. CDR3 DNA: TGTGCCAGCATGGACAGGGGTTTCGAAAAACTGTTTTTT. Protein product: CASMDRGFEKLFF.

Points on this clonotype: A read error is possible here, since a much larger clone lies one base away. This rearrangement joins TRBV6-6 to TRBJ1-1; D is unresolved. This CDR3 region has 12 residues. From germline, CDR1 is MNHNY and CDR2 SVGAGI (reference sequence). For the CDR3, the DNA is TGTGTCAGCAAACGTTCCGAGGGTGAAGCTTTCTTT. Amino acid sequence: CVSKRSEGEAFF.

The chain employs TRBV5-4 and TRBJ2-1, with 7 bases matching TRBD2. Germline V gene sequence: CDR1 SGHNT, CDR2 YYREEE (reference sequence). This CDR3 has 13 amino acids. The junction had 7 bases not matched to a gene; V was cut back by 3 bases and J by 10 bases. The CDR3 loop reads CASSWGGGSEQFF. CDR3 bases: TGTGCCAGCAGCTGGGGGGGTGGAAGCGAGCAGTTCTTC.

The V call is TRBV19, the J call TRBJ2-7; D might be TRBD1 (6 bases). CDR3 length: 12 residues. The germline V gene encodes CDR1 LNHDA and CDR2 SQIVND (reference sequence). V lost 5 bases and J lost 7, with 12 bases in between. The CDR3 is CASSPRTDEQYF. CDR3 DNA: TGTGCCAGTAGTCCCCGGACAGATGAGCAGTACTTC. Supplemented by reference TRBV19 and TRBJ2-7, the full variable domain reads DGGITQSPKYLFRKEGQNVTLSCEQNLNHDAMYWYRQDPGQGLRLIYYSQIVNDFQKGDIAEGYSVSREKKESFPLTVTSAQKNPTAFYLCASSPRTDEQYFGPGTRLTVT.

This clonotype has more than one count but fewer than ten. The gene calls are TRBV7-3 and TRBJ1-1; no clear D. The CDR3 sequence is 13 residues long. Germline loops: CDR1 SGHTA, CDR2 FQGTGA. The ends were cut back, 6 bases at V and 4 bases at J, with 12 bases in the middle. The CDR3 DNA follows: TGTGCCAGCAGGGTTGGTCTGATCACTGAAGCTTTCTTT. Translated, it gives CASRVGLITEAFF.

The chain carries TRBV14 and TRBJ2-3, with D possibly called TRBD1 or TRBD2 (6 bases each). The CDR3 contains 18 residues. V was shortened by 0 bases and J by 2 bases, with 18 bases between the two germline ends. Looked up from germline, CDR1 is SGHDN and CDR2 is FVKESK. CDR3 residues: CASSQEGGLAGYTDTQYF. CDR3 nucleotides: TGTGCCAGCAGCCAAGAAGGGGGACTGGCGGGGTACACAGATACGCAGTATTTT.

The chain is built from TRBV24-1 and TRBJ2-7, with unresolved D. V lost 9 bases and J 0 bases, leaving 8 bases between the germline ends. The CDR3 is 12 residues long. Germline V gene data show CDR1 as KGHDR and CDR2 as SFDVKD. CDR3 DNA sequence: TGTGCCACCGTGTGTCGCTCCTACGAGCAGTACTTC. As protein: CATVCRSYEQYF.

In this sample, this clonotype turned up a few times. CDR3 amino acids: CASSLGLRTEAFF. Written as DNA, the CDR3 is TGTGCCAGCAGCTTAGGGCTGCGGACTGAAGCTTTCTTT. The chain couples TRBV11-3 to TRBJ1-1; D is undetermined. Per the germline V gene, CDR1 is SGHNT and CDR2 is YENEEA. With 1 base removed from V and 5 bases from J, the gap between germline ends came to 8 bases. This CDR3 contains 13 residues.

The chain combines TRBV6-6 with TRBJ2-2; the D gene is possibly TRBD1 (6 bases). Trimming took off 9 bases at V and 6 bases at J, with 8 bases between the two ends. CDR1 is MNHNY and CDR2 is SVGAGI in the germline V gene (reference sequence). The CDR3 extends over 11 amino acids. This CDR3 is CASNRAGELFF. Here the CDR3 DNA reads TGTGCCAGTAACAGGGCCGGGGAGCTGTTTTTT.

This clonotype has a handful of counts. The V gene is TRBV10-2, the J gene TRBJ1-5; D is uncertain. Germline V gives CDR1 WSHSY, CDR2 SAAADI. V shed 1 base and J shed 0 bases, with 10 bases lying between them. This CDR3 has 16 amino acids. The CDR3 loop reads CASSEWLGYSNQPQHF. The CDR3 nucleotides read TGCGCCAGCAGTGAGTGGTTGGGATATAGCAATCAGCCCCAGCATTTT.

The rearrangement joins TRBV20-1 to TRBJ1-2, with 7 bases that match TRBD1. Germline V lookup: CDR1 DFQATT, CDR2 SNEGSKA (reference sequence). The CDR3 extends over 12 amino acids. V shed 7 bases and J 3 bases; nucleotides not matched to a gene: 5. The CDR3 coding sequence is TGCAGTGGGCGACAGGGCGACTATGGCTACACCTTC. Protein sequence: CSGRQGDYGYTF.

This chain links TRBV7-8 with TRBJ1-2; no clear D. The V end was cut by 6 bases, the J end by 0 bases, with 17 bases between. The CDR3 runs 16 residues. Germline CDR1 reads SGHVS; CDR2 reads FQNEAQ. The CDR3 loop reads CASRPTRVGANYGYTF. CDR3 bases: TGTGCCAGCAGGCCTACAAGGGTGGGAGCTAACTATGGCTACACCTTC.

V is TRBV3-1 and J is TRBJ1-3; D is perhaps TRBD1 (6 bases). V was pared by 3 bases and J by 10 bases, with 22 bases between. Per the germline V gene, CDR1 is LGHDT and CDR2 is YNNKEL (reference sequence). The CDR3 length is 16 residues. CDR3 DNA sequence: TGTGCCAGCAGCCAGAATCCCGGCGAGGGGGATTGGACCATATATTTT. It yields the protein CASSQNPGEGDWTIYF.

This clonotype has ten or more counts. This chain connects TRBV10-3 to TRBJ2-1, with 9 nucleotides matching TRBD2. Germline-derived CDR1 and CDR2 are ENHRY and SYGVKD. V lost 10 bases and J lost 5; bases outside the gene matches: 9. CDR3 length equals 14 residues. The DNA of the CDR3 is TGTGCCACGGGGCTAGCGGGACTCGACAATGAGCAGTTCTTC. Amino acid sequence: CATGLAGLDNEQFF.

The gene calls are TRBV20-1 and TRBJ1-5; tentatively, D is TRBD1 (5 bases). The CDR3 has 14 residues. Germline V gene data show CDR1 as DFQATT and CDR2 as SNEGSKA (reference sequence). V lost 0 bases and J 7 bases, leaving 13 bases between the germline ends. The CDR3, as DNA: TGCAGTGCTAGAGATCGGTCAGGGTTCCAGCCCCAGCATTTT. Amino acids: CSARDRSGFQPQHF.

This clonotype is medium-sized by share. V gene TRBV19 combines with J gene TRBJ1-1; D gene unclear. The CDR3 runs 11 residues. With 8 bases removed from V and 4 bases from J, the gap between germline ends came to 8 bases. Germline assignment: CDR1 LNHDA and CDR2 SQIVND (reference sequence). The CDR3 loop reads CASGSSTEAFF. CDR3 nucleotide sequence: TGTGCCAGTGGTAGTAGCACTGAAGCTTTCTTT.